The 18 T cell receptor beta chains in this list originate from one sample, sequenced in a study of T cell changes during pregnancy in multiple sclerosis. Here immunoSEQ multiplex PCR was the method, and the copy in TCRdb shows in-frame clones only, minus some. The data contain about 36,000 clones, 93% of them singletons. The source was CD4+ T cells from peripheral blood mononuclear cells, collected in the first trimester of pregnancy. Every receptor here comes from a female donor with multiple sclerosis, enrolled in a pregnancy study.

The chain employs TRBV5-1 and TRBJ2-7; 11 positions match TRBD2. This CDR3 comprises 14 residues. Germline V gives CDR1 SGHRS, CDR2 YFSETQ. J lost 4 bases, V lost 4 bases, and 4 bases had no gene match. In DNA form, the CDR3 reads TGCGCCAGCAGCACGACTAGCGGGACTTACGAGCAGTACTTC. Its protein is CASSTTSGTYEQYF.

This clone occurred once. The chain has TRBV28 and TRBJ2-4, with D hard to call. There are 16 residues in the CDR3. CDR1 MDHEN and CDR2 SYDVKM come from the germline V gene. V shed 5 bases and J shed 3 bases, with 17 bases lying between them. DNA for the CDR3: TGTGCCAGCAGTCCCCTTAAGGCGGCAAACAAAAACATTCAGTACTTC. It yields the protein CASSPLKAANKNIQYF.

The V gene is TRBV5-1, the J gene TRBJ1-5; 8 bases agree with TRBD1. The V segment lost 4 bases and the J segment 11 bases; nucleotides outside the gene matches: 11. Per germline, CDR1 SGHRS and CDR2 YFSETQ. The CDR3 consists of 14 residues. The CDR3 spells CASSRGTGDTAQHF. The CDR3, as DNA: TGCGCCAGCAGCCGAGGGACAGGCGATACGGCCCAGCATTTT.

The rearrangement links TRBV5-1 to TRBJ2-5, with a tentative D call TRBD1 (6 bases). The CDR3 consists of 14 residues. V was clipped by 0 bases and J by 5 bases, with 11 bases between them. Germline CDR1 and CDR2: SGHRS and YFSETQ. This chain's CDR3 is CASSLGGRRETQYF. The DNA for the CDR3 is TGCGCCAGCAGCTTGGGGGGGCGCAGGGAGACCCAGTACTTC.

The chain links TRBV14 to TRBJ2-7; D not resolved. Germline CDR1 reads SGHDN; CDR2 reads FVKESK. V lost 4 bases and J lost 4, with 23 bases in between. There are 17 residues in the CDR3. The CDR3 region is CASSPRPRTPPLYEQYF. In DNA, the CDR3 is TGTGCCAGCAGCCCCCGCCCAAGAACACCCCCCCTTTACGAGCAGTACTTC.

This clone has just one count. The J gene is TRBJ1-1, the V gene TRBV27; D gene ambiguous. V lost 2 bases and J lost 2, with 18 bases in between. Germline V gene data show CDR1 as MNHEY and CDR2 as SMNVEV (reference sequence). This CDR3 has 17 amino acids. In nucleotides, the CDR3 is TGTGCCAGCAGTTTAAGGCCAGGAAACTTTCTAAACACTGAAGCTTTCTTT. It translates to CASSLRPGNFLNTEAFF.

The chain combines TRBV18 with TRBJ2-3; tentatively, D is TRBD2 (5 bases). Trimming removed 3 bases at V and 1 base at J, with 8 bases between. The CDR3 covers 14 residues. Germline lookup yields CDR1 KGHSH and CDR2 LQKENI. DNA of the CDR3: TGTGCCAGCTCACCGGGAGCGGGCACAGATACGCAGTATTTT. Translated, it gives CASSPGAGTDTQYF.

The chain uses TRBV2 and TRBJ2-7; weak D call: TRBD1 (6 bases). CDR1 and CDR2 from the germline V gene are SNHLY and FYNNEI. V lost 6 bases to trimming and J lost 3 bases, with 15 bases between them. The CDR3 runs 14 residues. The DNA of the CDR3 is TGTGCCAGCAGCAGACAGGACTTGGACTACGAGCAGTACTTC. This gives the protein CASSRQDLDYEQYF. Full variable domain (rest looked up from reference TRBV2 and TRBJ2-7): EPEVTQTPSHQVTQMGQEVILRCVPISNHLYFYWYRQILGQKVEFLVSFYNNEISEKSEIFDDQFSVERPDGSNFTLKIRSTKLEDSAMYFCASSRQDLDYEQYFGPGTRLTVT.

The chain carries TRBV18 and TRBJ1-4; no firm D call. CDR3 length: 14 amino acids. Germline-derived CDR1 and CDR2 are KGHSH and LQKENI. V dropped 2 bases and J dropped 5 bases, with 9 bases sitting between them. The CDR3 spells CASSPNEGNEKLFF. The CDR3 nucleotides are TGTGCCAGCTCACCAAACGAGGGAAATGAAAAACTGTTTTTT. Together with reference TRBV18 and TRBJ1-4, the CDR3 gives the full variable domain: NAGVMQNPRHLVRRRGQEARLRCSPMKGHSHVYWYRQLPEEGLKFMVYLQKENIIDESGMPKERFSAEFPKEGPSILRIQQVVRGDSAAYFCASSPNEGNEKLFFGSGTQLSVL.

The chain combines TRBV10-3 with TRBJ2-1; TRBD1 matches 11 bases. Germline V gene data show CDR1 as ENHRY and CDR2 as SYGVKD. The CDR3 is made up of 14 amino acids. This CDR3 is CASLRTGGAGEQFF. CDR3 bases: TGTGCATCATTGAGGACAGGGGGCGCCGGTGAGCAGTTCTTC.

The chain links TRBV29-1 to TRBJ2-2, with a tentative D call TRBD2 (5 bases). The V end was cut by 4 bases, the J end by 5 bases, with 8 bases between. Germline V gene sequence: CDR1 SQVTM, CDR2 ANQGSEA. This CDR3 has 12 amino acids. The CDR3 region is CSVAPGTGELFF. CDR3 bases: TGCAGCGTTGCGCCGGGGACCGGGGAGCTGTTTTTT.

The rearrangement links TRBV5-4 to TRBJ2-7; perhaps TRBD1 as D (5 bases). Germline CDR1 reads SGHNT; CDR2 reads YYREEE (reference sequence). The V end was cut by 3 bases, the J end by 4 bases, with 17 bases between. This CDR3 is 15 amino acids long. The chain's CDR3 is CASSWVQGKGYEQYF. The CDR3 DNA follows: TGTGCCAGCAGCTGGGTTCAGGGAAAGGGGTACGAGCAGTACTTC.

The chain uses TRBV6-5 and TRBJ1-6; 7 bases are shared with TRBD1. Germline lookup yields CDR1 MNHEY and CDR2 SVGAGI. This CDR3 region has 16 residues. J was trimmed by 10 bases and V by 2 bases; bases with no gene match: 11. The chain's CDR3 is CASSYVQGSVGSPLHF. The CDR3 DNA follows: TGTGCCAGCAGTTACGTACAGGGGAGTGTCGGCTCACCCCTCCACTTT.

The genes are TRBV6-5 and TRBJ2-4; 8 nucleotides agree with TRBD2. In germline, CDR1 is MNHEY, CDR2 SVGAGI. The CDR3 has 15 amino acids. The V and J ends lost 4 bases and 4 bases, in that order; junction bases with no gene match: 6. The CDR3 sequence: CASSFSPSGKNIQYF. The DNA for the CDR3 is TGTGCCAGCAGTTTTTCCCCTAGCGGGAAAAACATTCAGTACTTC.

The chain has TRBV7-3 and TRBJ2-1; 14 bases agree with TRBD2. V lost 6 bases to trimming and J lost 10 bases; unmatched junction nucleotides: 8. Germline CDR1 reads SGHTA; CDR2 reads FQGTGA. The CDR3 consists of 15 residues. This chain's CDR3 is CASSPGTSGRKEQFF. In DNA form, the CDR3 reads TGTGCCAGCAGTCCGGGGACTAGCGGGAGAAAGGAGCAGTTCTTC.

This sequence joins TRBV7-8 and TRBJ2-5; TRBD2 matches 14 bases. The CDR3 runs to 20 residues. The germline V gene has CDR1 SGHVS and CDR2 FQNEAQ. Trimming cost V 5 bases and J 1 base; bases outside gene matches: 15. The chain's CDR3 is CASSGLDGGLAGDSQETQYF. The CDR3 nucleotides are TGTGCCAGCAGCGGTCTAGATGGGGGACTAGCGGGGGATAGCCAAGAGACCCAGTACTTC.

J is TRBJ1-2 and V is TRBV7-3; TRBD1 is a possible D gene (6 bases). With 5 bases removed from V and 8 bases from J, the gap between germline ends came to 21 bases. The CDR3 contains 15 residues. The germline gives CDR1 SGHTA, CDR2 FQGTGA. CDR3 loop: CASSLGQGHSGGYTF. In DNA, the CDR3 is TGTGCCAGCAGCCTGGGCCAGGGGCACTCGGGAGGCTACACCTTC.

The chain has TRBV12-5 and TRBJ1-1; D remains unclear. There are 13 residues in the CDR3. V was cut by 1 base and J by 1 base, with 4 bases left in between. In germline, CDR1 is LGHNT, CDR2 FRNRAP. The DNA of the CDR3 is TGTGCTAGTGGTTTGGACAGGAACACTGAAGCTTTCTTT. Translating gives CASGLDRNTEAFF.